These 13 T cell receptor beta chains originate from one sample sequenced in a study of Ad26.COV2.S vaccination and SARS-CoV-2 variants. Treatment in this sample: about 20 received Ad26.COV2.S at low or high dose, single or two shots; 5 received placebo; per-sample allocation not given. Each sample was drawn 63 days after the first injection (of vaccine or placebo). The method was immunoSEQ multiplex PCR; TCRdb's version includes in-frame clones alone and lacks a portion of them. The sample lists around 340,000 clones; roughly 90% were seen once. The material sequenced was peripheral blood, taken in a trial of Ad26.COV2.S vaccine versus placebo. These receptors were collected from a person between 18 and 65 years old who received the Ad26.COV2.S COVID-19 vaccine or a placebo.

The chain couples TRBV2 to TRBJ1-2; D ambiguous. This CDR3 is 16 amino acids long. The V gene's germline CDR1 is SNHLY and CDR2 FYNNEI. V was cut by 6 bases and J by 0 bases, with 17 bases left in between. DNA of the CDR3: TGTGCCAGCAGGGGCCCGACTACCAACTCTAACTATGGCTACACCTTC. It yields the protein CASRGPTTNSNYGYTF.

This clone was detected once. The chain couples TRBV19 to TRBJ2-6, with 10 bases identical to TRBD1. The CDR3 consists of 15 residues. CDR1 LNHDA and CDR2 SQIVND come from the germline V gene (reference sequence). The junction had 4 bases not matched to a gene; V was cut back by 2 bases and J by 9 bases. The CDR3 DNA reads TGTGCCAGTAGTATATCGACAGGGGGCGACAACGTCCTGACTTTC. Its translation is CASSISTGGDNVLTF.

This clone was seen only once. The chain joins TRBV3-1 (or the pseudogene TRBV3-2) to TRBJ1-1; D is possibly TRBD1 (6 bases). Trimming took off 3 bases at V and 5 bases at J, with 13 bases between the two ends. CDR1 is LGHDT, CDR2 YNNKEL, per germline (reference sequence). This CDR3 comprises 14 residues. The DNA of the CDR3 is TGTGCCAGCAGCCAGGGGGCATCGGGGACTGAAGCTTTCTTT. Amino acids: CASSQGASGTEAFF.

V usage is TRBV6-5 and J usage is TRBJ1-1, with 8 bases that match TRBD1. CDR3 length: 14 residues. Trimming cost V 7 bases and J 5 bases; bases outside gene matches: 9. Germline lookup yields CDR1 MNHEY and CDR2 SVGAGI. Written as DNA, the CDR3 is TGTGCCAGCACCCCGACAGGGGAGGGGACTGAAGCTTTCTTT. It specifies CASTPTGEGTEAFF.

This chain links TRBV9 with TRBJ2-7; 8 bases align to TRBD2. Losses at the gene ends were 4 bases for V and 0 bases for J; bases not matched to a gene: 9. In germline, CDR1 is SGDLS, CDR2 YYNGEE. The CDR3 loop spans 16 amino acids. The CDR3: CASSPPGGEPSYEQYF. The CDR3 region has the DNA TGTGCCAGCAGCCCCCCCGGGGGGGAGCCCTCCTACGAGCAGTACTTC.

The chain combines TRBV7-2 with TRBJ2-1; TRBD2 matches 9 bases. V lost 4 bases, J lost 10 bases, and 8 bases stayed unmatched. CDR3 length equals 14 residues. Per germline, CDR1 SGHTA and CDR2 FQGNSA. DNA for the CDR3: TGTGCCAGCAGCTCATTTAGCGGGAGAGTCGAGCAGTTCTTC. It codes for CASSSFSGRVEQFF. The whole variable domain, remainder taken from reference TRBV7-2 and TRBJ2-1, is GAGVSQSPSNKVTEKGKDVELRCDPISGHTALYWYRQSLGQGLEFLIYFQGNSAPDKSGLPSDRFSAERTGGSVSTLTIQRTQQEDSAVYLCASSSFSGRVEQFFGPGTRLTVL.

J is TRBJ1-1 and V is TRBV25-1; D gene unclear. V was trimmed by 6 bases and J by 1 base, leaving 12 bases between them. There are 14 residues in the CDR3. The germline gives CDR1 MGHDK, CDR2 SYGVNS. CDR3 DNA sequence: TGTGCCAGCAGCGAGCCCGGGGAGAACACTGAAGCTTTCTTT. Translating gives CASSEPGENTEAFF.

The chain has TRBV29-1 and TRBJ1-2; no clear D gene. Germline loops: CDR1 SQVTM, CDR2 ANQGSEA. Trimming shortened V by 5 bases and J by 0 bases, and 16 bases separated the two germline ends. CDR3 length: 15 residues. The CDR3 sequence is CSVSTRRSSNYGYTF. DNA for the CDR3: TGCAGCGTTTCCACTCGACGGTCCTCTAACTATGGCTACACCTTC.

This chain joins TRBV5-5 and TRBJ1-3; TRBD1 matches 8 bases. The CDR3 has 15 residues. V was pared by 3 bases and J by 4 bases, with 6 bases of the junction left unmatched. Germline V CDR1 and CDR2: SGHKS, YYEKEE (reference sequence). In DNA, the CDR3 is TGTGCCAGCAGCTACGTACAGGGGGAGGGAAACACCATATATTTT. The encoded protein is CASSYVQGEGNTIYF.

The V call is TRBV5-6, the J call TRBJ1-2; TRBD1 aligns across 7 bases. CDR3 length equals 14 residues. With 1 base clipped from V and 4 bases from J, the junction kept 4 bases outside the gene matches. In germline, CDR1 is SGHDT, CDR2 YYEEEE. Here the CDR3 DNA reads TGTGCCAGCAGCTTGTGGGACAGCCTCTATGGCTACACCTTC. Translation: CASSLWDSLYGYTF. Supplemented by reference TRBV5-6 and TRBJ1-2, the full variable domain reads DAGVTQSPTHLIKTRGQQVTLRCSPKSGHDTVSWYQQALGQGPQFIFQYYEEEERQRGNFPDRFSGHQFPNYSSELNVNALLLGDSALYLCASSLWDSLYGYTFGSGTRLTVV.

The rearrangement links TRBV30 to TRBJ1-5; 7 bases are a match to TRBD1. Trimming at V came to 4 bases and at J to 4 bases, leaving 4 bases not matched to a gene. The germline V gene encodes CDR1 GTSNPN and CDR2 SVGIG (reference sequence). CDR3 length: 13 amino acids. The CDR3 sequence is CAWTGGSNQPQHF. In DNA form, the CDR3 reads TGTGCCTGGACAGGGGGGTCGAATCAGCCCCAGCATTTT.

This clone was seen a handful of times. The gene calls are TRBV4-1 and TRBJ1-5; 9 bases are shared with TRBD1. This CDR3 is 15 amino acids long. V lost 0 bases and J lost 4; bases outside the gene matches: 1. Germline-derived CDR1 and CDR2 are MGHRA and YSYEKL. CDR3 region: CASSQEGTGNQPQHF. In DNA form, the CDR3 reads TGCGCCAGCAGCCAAGAAGGGACAGGGAATCAGCCCCAGCATTTT.

The gene calls are TRBV12-3 or TRBV12-4 and TRBJ2-3; D remains ambiguous. The V end was cut by 6 bases, the J end by 2 bases, with 6 bases between. The CDR3 consists of 12 residues. CDR3 nucleotides: TGTGCCAGCAGATCCACCACAGATACGCAGTATTTT. It encodes CASRSTTDTQYF.